Shown below are 6 T cell receptor beta chains from a single sample sequenced in a study of regulatory T cells in long-lasting Graves disease. Documented time point: newly diagnosed GD, antithyroid drugs for less than 3 months. PBMCs were the source of the RNA used for TCR sequencing. Both iRepertoire HTBI primers and Arm-PCR of CDR3 regions were used to build the TCR beta libraries. MiXCR, applied by TCRdb to the multiplex PCR reads, yields one record per CDR3 protein. This repertoire shows 400,000 to 500,000 distinct CDR3 sequences, over 15% found once; its top ten account for approximately 22%. The data also belong to a second study, concerning T cells in Graves' hyperthyroidism and ophthalmopathy.

The input for sequencing was peripheral blood mononuclear cells (PBMCs), taken at new diagnosis, from a patient treated with antithyroid drugs. The receptors derive from a young woman with Graves disease.

The table lists this clonotype with many counts. The CDR3 bases are TGTGCCAGCAGCTTTTGGGCCAGGAACACTGAAGCTTTCTTT. It codes for CASSFWARNTEAFF. This chain uses TRBV5-5 with TRBJ1-1; D unresolved. The germline V gene has CDR1 SGHKS and CDR2 YYEKEE (reference sequence). Trimming pared 2 bases from V and 1 base from J, leaving 9 bases between. The CDR3 length is 14 residues.

V gene TRBV18 combines with J gene TRBJ1-2, with D tentatively TRBD1 (6 bases). The V end lost 3 bases, the J end lost 3 bases, and 20 bases lay between the germline ends. CDR1 KGHSH and CDR2 LQKENI come from the germline V gene. This CDR3 region has 17 residues. Written as DNA, the CDR3 is TGTGCCAGCTCACCTACCGGGACAAGCGGTTTTGACTATGGCTACACCTTC. Translated, it gives CASSPTGTSGFDYGYTF.

V gene TRBV19 combines with J gene TRBJ2-6; D gene unclear. Looked up from germline, CDR1 is LNHDA and CDR2 is SQIVND (reference sequence). The CDR3 has 16 residues. Trimming removed 3 bases from V and 1 base from J, with 10 bases in between. CDR3 DNA sequence: TGTGCCAGTAGTATTGAGGACGGGTCTGGGGCCAACGTCCTGACTTTC. It codes for CASSIEDGSGANVLTF.

This clonotype came up many times. This may be a read error, as it is one base from a much larger clone. This sequence joins TRBV2 and TRBJ1-2; 7 bases align to TRBD1. Looked up from germline, CDR1 is SNHLY and CDR2 is FYNNEI. J lost 2 bases, V lost 6 bases, and 3 bases had no gene match. There are 13 residues in the CDR3. CDR3 nucleotide sequence: TGTGCCAGCAGCAAGACAGGGAACTATGGCTACACCTTC. Encoded protein: CASSKTGNYGYTF.

The chain uses TRBV13 and TRBJ2-7; 15 nucleotides line up with TRBD2. The CDR3 length is 16 residues. J gave up 4 bases and V 2 bases, and 3 bases lay outside the gene matches. Germline CDR1 and CDR2: PRHDT and FYEKMQ (reference sequence). This CDR3 reads CASSLYGTSGRYEQYF. The CDR3 coding sequence is TGTGCCAGCAGCTTATACGGGACTAGCGGGAGGTACGAGCAGTACTTC.

The J gene is TRBJ1-5, the V gene TRBV6-1; 7 nucleotides agree with TRBD1. Germline V gene data show CDR1 as MNHNS and CDR2 as SASEGT. After removal of 6 bases from V and 11 bases from J, the junction contained 7 bases not matched to a gene. The CDR3 has 12 residues. The CDR3 region is CASRSGQQSQHF. CDR3 in DNA: TGTGCCAGCAGGTCGGGACAGCAGTCCCAGCATTTT.